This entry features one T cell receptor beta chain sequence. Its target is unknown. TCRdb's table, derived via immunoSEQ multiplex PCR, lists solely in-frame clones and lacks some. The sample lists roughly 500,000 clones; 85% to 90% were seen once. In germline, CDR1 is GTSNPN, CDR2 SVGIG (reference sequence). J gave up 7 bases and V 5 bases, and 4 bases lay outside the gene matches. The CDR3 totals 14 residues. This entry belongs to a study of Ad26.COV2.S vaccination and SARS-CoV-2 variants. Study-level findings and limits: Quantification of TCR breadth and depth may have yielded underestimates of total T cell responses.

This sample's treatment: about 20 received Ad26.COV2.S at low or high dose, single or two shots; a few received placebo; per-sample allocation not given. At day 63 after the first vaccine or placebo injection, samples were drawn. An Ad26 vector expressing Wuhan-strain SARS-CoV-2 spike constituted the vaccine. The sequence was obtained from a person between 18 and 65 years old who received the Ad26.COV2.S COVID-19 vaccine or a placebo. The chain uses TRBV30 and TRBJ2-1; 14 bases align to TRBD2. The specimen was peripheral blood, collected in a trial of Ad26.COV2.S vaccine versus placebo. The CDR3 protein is CAWSGTSGGNEQFF. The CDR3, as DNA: TGTGCCTGGTCTGGGACTAGCGGGGGTAATGAGCAGTTCTTC.